The source of this TCR beta chain is a study of T cells in Graves' hyperthyroidism and ophthalmopathy. Regions amplified from RNA transcripts were the TCR beta CDR3 regions. An initial round of RT-PCR targeting the TCR CDR3 relied on the HTBI primer set. TCRdb re-called the multiplex PCR reads through MiXCR, storing one row per CDR3 protein. The data contain 96,000 or so distinct CDR3 sequences, around 52% of them singletons. This clonotype was counted at least ten times. The CDR3 spans 12 residues. CDR1 and CDR2 (germline): ENHRY, SYGVKD. Trimming removed 1 base at V and 7 bases at J, with 7 bases between.

Sequencing was performed on blood. This TCR derives from a woman in her thirties or forties with Graves' hyperthyroidism. V usage is TRBV10-3 and J usage is TRBJ1-1; no clear D. The CDR3 sequence is CAISEFGSEAFF. In DNA, the CDR3 is TGTGCCATCAGTGAGTTTGGCAGTGAAGCTTTCTTT.